The 24 T cell receptor beta chains below were found in one sample sequenced in a study of T cells after yellow fever vaccination. TCRdb processed the 5' RACE reads anew with MiXCR; each CDR3 protein has one entry. Altogether around 65,000 distinct CDR3 sequences are present, about 6% being singletons, with the ten largest covering more than 2%. Specimen: CD4+ T cells sorted from PBMCs, collected less than 16 days after the first yellow fever vaccination. These receptors all come from a man aged 18 to 35 who received the YFV17D yellow fever vaccine.

This clonotype showed up many times. The chain's CDR3 is CASSDRVKGYTF. The CDR3 DNA is TGTGCCAGCAGCGACAGGGTTAAAGGCTACACCTTC. The rearrangement joins TRBV12-3 or TRBV12-4 to TRBJ1-2; 7 bases map to TRBD1. There are 12 residues in the CDR3. J was trimmed by 8 bases and V by 6 bases; bases with no gene match: 6.

The V gene is TRBV4-2, the J gene TRBJ2-5, with TRBD2 matching 9 bases. This CDR3 is built from 17 residues. Germline V gives CDR1 LGHNA, CDR2 YNFKEQ. J lost 5 bases, V lost 0 bases, and 10 bases had no gene match. The CDR3 sequence is CASSQDPSGGLRETQYF. DNA for the CDR3: TGTGCCAGCAGCCAAGATCCAAGCGGGGGGCTCCGGGAGACCCAGTACTTC.

This clonotype was counted at least ten times. The chain joins TRBV10-3 to TRBJ2-6; D ambiguous. The length of the CDR3 is 14 residues. With 2 bases removed from V and 0 bases from J, the gap between germline ends came to 2 bases. CDR1 is ENHRY and CDR2 is SYGVKD in the germline V gene. The CDR3 reads CAISEHSGANVLTF. The CDR3 nucleotides read TGTGCCATCAGTGAGCACTCTGGGGCCAACGTCCTGACTTTC.

This clonotype was detected many times. CDR3 bases: TGTGCCAGCAGTTTAATGGCCTCAGATACGCAGTATTTT. Translating gives CASSLMASDTQYF. This rearrangement joins TRBV27 to TRBJ2-3; no clear D gene. Germline-derived CDR1 and CDR2 are MNHEY and SMNVEV (reference sequence). This CDR3 region has 13 residues. The V end lost 2 bases, the J end lost 4 bases, and 7 bases lay between the germline ends.

The chain employs TRBV28 and TRBJ1-2; D not resolved. The CDR3 spans 13 residues. Germline-derived CDR1 and CDR2 are MDHEN and SYDVKM. The V end was cut by 7 bases, the J end by 3 bases, with 12 bases between. CDR3 sequence reads: CASKEGGYYGYTF. For the CDR3, the DNA is TGTGCCAGCAAGGAGGGAGGCTACTATGGCTACACCTTC.

This clonotype was found many times. The V call is TRBV12-3 or TRBV12-4, the J call TRBJ2-1, with TRBD2 matching 16 bases. There are 17 residues in the CDR3. The V and J ends lost 9 bases and 6 bases, in that order; junction bases with no gene match: 11. The CDR3 reads CASLPGLAGGVGNEQFF. The DNA of the CDR3 is TGTGCCAGTCTGCCGGGACTAGCGGGGGGGGTAGGCAATGAGCAGTTCTTC.

The chain has TRBV5-4 and TRBJ1-1, with TRBD1 matching over 8 bases. Per the germline V gene, CDR1 is SGHNT and CDR2 is YYREEE (reference sequence). The CDR3 is 13 amino acids. V lost 5 bases to trimming and J lost 8 bases; unmatched junction nucleotides: 8. Written as DNA, the CDR3 is TGTGCCAGCAGTATTGGTGGACAGGGCGAAGCTTTCTTT. It specifies CASSIGGQGEAFF. Drawing the rest from reference TRBV5-4 and TRBJ1-1, the complete variable domain is ETGVTQSPTHLIKTRGQQVTLRCSSQSGHNTVSWYQQALGQGPQFIFQYYREEENGRGNFPPRFSGLQFPNYSSELNVNALELDDSALYLCASSIGGQGEAFFGQGTRLTVV.

This clonotype was found many times. This chain uses TRBV6-1 with TRBJ1-5; D gene ambiguous. CDR3 size: 16 residues. Germline V gene data show CDR1 as MNHNS and CDR2 as SASEGT. V lost 0 bases, J lost 7 bases, and 16 bases lay in between. The CDR3 DNA reads TGTGCCAGCAGTGAAGCATTGCCGACCCCATGGCAGCCCCAGCATTTT. Translation gives CASSEALPTPWQPQHF.

This clonotype was detected many times. The genes are TRBV7-2 and TRBJ1-4, with 7 bases matching TRBD1. After removal of 5 bases from V and 5 bases from J, the junction contained 5 bases not matched to a gene. CDR1 and CDR2 (germline): SGHTA, FQGNSA. This CDR3 has 14 amino acids. As DNA, the CDR3 is TGTGCCAGCAGCGCGGGACAGAAAAATGAAAAACTGTTTTTT. Amino acids: CASSAGQKNEKLFF.

The sample holds many counts of this clonotype. This chain joins TRBV21-1 and TRBJ1-2. TRBV21-1 is labeled a pseudogene. The CDR3 length is 12 residues. The CDR3 loop reads CASSKDSGCYTF. The CDR3 region has the DNA TGTGCCAGCAGCAAAGACAGTGGTTGCTACACCTTC.

This clonotype was observed at least ten times. The rearrangement links TRBV5-1 to TRBJ2-3; TRBD2 might be the D (5 bases). Trimming took off 1 base at V and 1 base at J, with 10 bases between the two ends. This CDR3 spans 15 amino acids. Germline-derived CDR1 and CDR2 are SGHRS and YFSETQ. For the CDR3, the DNA is TGCGCCAGCAGCTTGAACGGGCGGGGCACAGATACGCAGTATTTT. Encoded protein: CASSLNGRGTDTQYF. Using reference TRBV5-1 and TRBJ2-3 for the parts outside the CDR3, the full variable domain is KAGVTQTPRYLIKTRGQQVTLSCSPISGHRSVSWYQQTPGQGLQFLFEYFSETQRNKGNFPGRFSGRQFSNSRSEMNVSTLELGDSALYLCASSLNGRGTDTQYFGPGTRLTVL.

The table lists this clonotype with many counts. The gene calls are TRBV12-3 or TRBV12-4 and TRBJ2-2; TRBD1 agrees at 7 bases. J was trimmed by 7 bases and V by 3 bases; bases with no gene match: 5. This CDR3 spans 14 amino acids. CDR3 DNA sequence: TGTGCCAGCAGTTTTAAGGGGGCGGGCGGGGAGCTGTTTTTT. Residues: CASSFKGAGGELFF.

This clonotype has more than one count but fewer than ten. Here the CDR3 reads CAWSVLPRGNISPLHF. CDR3 DNA: TGTGCCTGGAGTGTACTCCCCAGGGGGAATATTTCACCCCTCCACTTT. This chain uses TRBV30 with TRBJ1-6; 7 bases align to TRBD1. The germline V gene has CDR1 GTSNPN and CDR2 SVGIG (reference sequence). Unmatched junction bases numbered 11, after V lost 0 bases and J lost 9 bases. The length of the CDR3 is 16 residues.

This clonotype was seen repeatedly, ten times or more. This chain links TRBV30 with TRBJ1-2; TRBD1 agrees at 10 bases. Per germline, CDR1 GTSNPN and CDR2 SVGIG (reference sequence). V dropped 5 bases and J dropped 6; count of bases not matched to a gene: 6. This CDR3 spans 13 amino acids. The CDR3 loop reads CAWSAGTGDGYTF. Written as DNA, the CDR3 is TGTGCCTGGTCCGCCGGGACAGGGGATGGCTACACCTTC.

This clonotype occurred many times. The chain links TRBV7-3 to TRBJ2-3; D gene unclear. In germline, CDR1 is SGHTA, CDR2 FQGTGA. V was pared by 3 bases and J by 0 bases, with 7 bases between. This CDR3 is built from 14 residues. CDR3 residues: CASSFRSSTDTQYF. In nucleotides, the CDR3 is TGTGCCAGCAGCTTCCGATCTAGCACAGATACGCAGTATTTT.

This clonotype was seen a single time. The CDR3 reads CASSPRALWSQYF. The DNA for the CDR3 is TGTGCCAGCAGCCCCAGGGCCCTATGGTCCCAGTACTTC. This rearrangement joins TRBV5-6 to TRBJ2-5, with TRBD1 as a possible D gene (5 bases). The ends were cut back, 4 bases at V and 9 bases at J, with 16 bases in the middle. CDR3 length: 13 amino acids. Per the germline V gene, CDR1 is SGHDT and CDR2 is YYEEEE.

This clonotype was recorded many times. This chain uses TRBV20-1 with TRBJ2-3; D unresolved. Trimming stripped 5 bases from V and 1 base from J, with 10 bases between. CDR3 length equals 13 residues. Germline CDR1 DFQATT, CDR2 SNEGSKA (reference sequence). Written as DNA, the CDR3 is TGCAGTGCTTATTATACTGGCACAGATACGCAGTATTTT. It translates to CSAYYTGTDTQYF.

This clonotype showed up many times. The V call is TRBV29-1, the J call TRBJ2-3; 7 positions agree with TRBD1. The CDR3 spans 14 residues. The V gene end was trimmed by 0 bases and the J gene end by 5 bases; junction bases not matched to a gene: 5. Germline V gives CDR1 SQVTM, CDR2 ANQGSEA. The CDR3 nucleotides are TGCAGCGTTGAAGATCAAGGGGGCAAAGATACGCAGTATTTT. It translates to CSVEDQGGKDTQYF.

Many counts were recorded for this clonotype. The rearrangement uses TRBV10-3 and TRBJ1-1; unclear D gene. Trimming removed 9 bases at V and 0 bases at J, with 5 bases between. The germline gives CDR1 ENHRY, CDR2 SYGVKD. The CDR3 spans 11 residues. The CDR3 reads CAIQVNTEAFF. The CDR3 coding sequence is TGTGCCATTCAGGTGAACACTGAAGCTTTCTTT.

Note on this clonotype: This may be a read error: a much more frequent sequence differs by one nucleotide. The chain is built from TRBV6-1 and TRBJ1-2; 9 bases agree with TRBD1. Germline V gene sequence: CDR1 MNHNS, CDR2 SASEGT. This CDR3 contains 13 residues. The CDR3 DNA sequence: TGTGCCAGCAGCCACGACAGGGGGGATGGCTTCACCTTC. Translation gives CASSHDRGDGFTF.

CDR3 DNA sequence: TGTGCCATCCGCCGGGGAGGGACAGATACGCAGTATTTT. Protein product: CAIRRGGTDTQYF. V gene TRBV6-1 combines with J gene TRBJ2-3; 7 bases are shared with TRBD2. Germline CDR1 is MNHNS and CDR2 is SASEGT. With V trimmed by 10 bases and J by 3 bases, 7 bases remained unmatched. The CDR3 has 13 amino acids.

This clonotype was picked up many times. V and J are TRBV7-2 and TRBJ2-5; weak D call: TRBD2 (5 bases). V lost 5 bases and J lost 1, with 14 bases in between. Germline CDR1 SGHTA, CDR2 FQGNSA. This CDR3 has 15 amino acids. CDR3 coding DNA: TGTGCCAGCAGCGCCCGCGGGTGGGGCCAAGAGACCCAGTACTTC. It specifies CASSARGWGQETQYF.

This clonotype came up many times. V gene TRBV20-1 combines with J gene TRBJ2-7, with D perhaps matching TRBD1 (6 bases). Germline CDR1 is DFQATT and CDR2 is SNEGSKA (reference sequence). Trimming pared 7 bases from V and 2 bases from J, leaving 15 bases between. The CDR3 totals 13 residues. The CDR3 bases are TGCAGTGTTACTAGGCAGGGGACCTACGAGCAGTACTTC. This gives the protein CSVTRQGTYEQYF.

To note about this clonotype: This sequence may be a read error, since a much larger clone differs from it by one base. V usage is TRBV4-1 and J usage is TRBJ1-4; D remains unclear. The CDR3 consists of 15 residues. Trimming cost V 1 base and J 2 bases, with 8 bases left between them. Germline CDR1 MGHRA, CDR2 YSYEKL. DNA of the CDR3: TGCGCCAGCAGCCAAGTTGTGACGACTAATGAAAAACTGTTTTTT. Protein product: CASSQVVTTNEKLFF.